Here is one TCR beta chain with its context. The CDR3 is 15 residues long. Germline CDR1 reads MNHEY; CDR2 reads SVGEGT. V was clipped by 5 bases and J by 2 bases, with 16 bases between them. These data come from a study of control samples from healthy donors and cancer patients. The data were produced by immunoSEQ multiplex PCR, yet TCRdb's version contains in-frame clones alone and is incomplete. The repertoire has roughly 150,000 clones, 85% to 90% of them found once; the top ten carry about 1.7%. The sequence came from a man aged 18-30 years in good health. The sample consisted of blood. The chain is built from TRBV6-2 or TRBV6-3 and TRBJ2-7; weak D call: TRBD1 (7 bases). This CDR3 reads CASSKQGGEAYEQYF. CDR3 in DNA: TGTGCCAGCAGTAAGCAGGGGGGCGAAGCCTACGAGCAGTACTTC.